This T cell receptor beta chain emerged from a study of CXCR3-negative and CXCR3-positive naive CD8 T cells. For the study at large: Roughly 1.5 +/- 0.3 million TRB reads came from each library, giving about 140 million in total. Study-wide results and caveats: Surface CD5 matched across naive subsets, and TRB CDR3 properties served to infer TCR strength. Both naive subsets had comparably high diversity; memory CD8+ cells much lower. Partially decreased CXCR3 expression was recorded after cryopreservation, and fresh PBMCs were used in most assays.

CDR3 size: 14 residues. CDR1 and CDR2 from the germline V gene are SEHNR and FQNEAQ (reference sequence). UMI-labeled TRB cDNA libraries were prepared by 5' RACE. TCRdb reprocessed the 5' RACE reads, keeping one entry per CDR3 protein, no DNA. Its table lists around 90,000 distinct CDR3 sequences. As for this clonotype: Its matching antigen is unknown.

Material for sequencing was naive CXCR3- CD8+ T cells from blood. As for subset: CD45RO-CCR7+CD27+CD95- naive CD8+ T cells lacking CXCR3 (TNR3-). The source of this sequence is a human donor in good health. Some clones in this sample may be carry-over from other donors' samples. The genes are TRBV7-9 and TRBJ1-1. The CDR3 reads CASSHGPKGTEAFF. The entire variable domain, with the rest obtained from reference TRBV7-9 and TRBJ1-1, is as follows: DTGVSQNPRHKITKRGQNVTFRCDPISEHNRLYWYRQTLGQGPEFLTYFQNEAQLEKSRLLSDRFSAERPKGSFSTLEIQRTEQGDSAMYLCASSHGPKGTEAFFGQGTRLTVV.